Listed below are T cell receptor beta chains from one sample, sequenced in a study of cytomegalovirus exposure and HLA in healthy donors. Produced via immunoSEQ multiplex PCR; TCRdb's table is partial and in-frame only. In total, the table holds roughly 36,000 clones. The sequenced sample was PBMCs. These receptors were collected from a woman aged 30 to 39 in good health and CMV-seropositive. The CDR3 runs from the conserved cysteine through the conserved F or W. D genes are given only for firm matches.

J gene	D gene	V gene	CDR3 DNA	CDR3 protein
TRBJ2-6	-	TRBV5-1	TGCGCCAGCAGCTTAGGGACTTACGCCTCTGGGGCCAACGTCCTGACTTTC	CASSLGTYASGANVLTF
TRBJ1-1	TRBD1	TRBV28	TGTGCCAGCAGTTTACAGGGGGGTGGGACTGAAGCTTTCTTT	CASSLQGGGTEAFF
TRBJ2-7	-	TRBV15	TGTGCCACCAGTACCAGGCAGGGGCCGGGCTCCTACGAGCAGTACTTC	CATSTRQGPGSYEQYF
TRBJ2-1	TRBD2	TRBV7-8	TGTGCCAGCAGCTTAGCGCGACTAGCGGCTGAGCAGTTCTTC	CASSLARLAAEQFF
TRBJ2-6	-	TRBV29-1	TGCAGCGTTGATTTCTCCTCTGGGGCCAACGTCCTGACTTTC	CSVDFSSGANVLTF
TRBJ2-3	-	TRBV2	TGTGCCAGCAGCCGACAGACAGATACGCAGTATTTT	CASSRQTDTQYF
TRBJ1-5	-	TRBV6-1	TGTGCCAGCAACCGCGGGAGAGGCAATCAGCCCCAGCATTTT	CASNRGRGNQPQHF
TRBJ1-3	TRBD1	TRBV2	TGTGCCAGCAAGGATGTAGTAGGGGGCCCTGGAAACACCATATATTTT	CASKDVVGGPGNTIYF
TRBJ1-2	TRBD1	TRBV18	TGTGCCAGCTCACCCCGGGACAGGGGGGCTACTAACTATGGCTACACCTTC	CASSPRDRGATNYGYTF
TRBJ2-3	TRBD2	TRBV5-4	TGTGCCAGCAGCTTATGGACTAGCGGGGGTGCTAGCACAGATACGCAGTATTTT	CASSLWTSGGASTDTQYF
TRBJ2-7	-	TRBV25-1	TGTGCCAGCAGTGAATCGCTAGACGGCCCCTACGAGCAGTACTTC	CASSESLDGPYEQYF
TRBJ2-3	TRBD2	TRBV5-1	TGCGCCAGCAGCATGAGCGGGGGGGCAACAGATACGCAGTATTTT	CASSMSGGATDTQYF
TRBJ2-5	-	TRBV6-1	TGTGCCAGCAGCGGGAGAGAGGGAGAGACCCAGTACTTC	CASSGREGETQYF
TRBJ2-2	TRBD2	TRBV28	TGTGCCAGCAGTTTTGGCGGGGGGGCTAGCGGGGAGCTGTTTTTT	CASSFGGGASGELFF
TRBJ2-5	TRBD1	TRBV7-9	TGTGCCAGCAGCTCTCGACAGGGTCTGGTAGAGACCCAGTACTTC	CASSSRQGLVETQYF
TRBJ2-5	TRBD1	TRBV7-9	TGTGCCAGCAGCTTAGGCGCTCAGGGACAGAGTCTTGGGTACTTC	CASSLGAQGQSLGYF
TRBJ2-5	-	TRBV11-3	TGTGCCAGCAGCTTAGGACAACAACAAGAGACCCAGTACTTC	CASSLGQQQETQYF
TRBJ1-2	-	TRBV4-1	TGCGCCAGCAGCCTGTCAATCGGGGAGACTGGCTACACCTTC	CASSLSIGETGYTF
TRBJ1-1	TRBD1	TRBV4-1	TGCGCCAGCAGCCTCATGGACAGGGTATTCAACACTGAAGCTTTCTTT	CASSLMDRVFNTEAFF
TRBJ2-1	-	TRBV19	TGTGCCAGTAGTAACGAGGGTAGCTCCTACAATGAGCAGTTCTTC	CASSNEGSSYNEQFF
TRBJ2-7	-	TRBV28	TGTGCCAGCAGATTGGGAGGTTCCTACGAGCAGTACTTC	CASRLGGSYEQYF
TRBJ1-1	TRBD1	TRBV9	TGTGCCAGCAGCGCGGCAGGGGGCACTGAAGCTTTCTTT	CASSAAGGTEAFF
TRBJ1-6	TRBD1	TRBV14	TGTGCCTCCTCGGGACAGGGGCGATCACCCCTCCACTTT	CASSGQGRSPLHF
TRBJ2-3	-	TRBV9	TGTGCCAGCAGCGTAGTGCAGGGGACGCAGTATTTT	CASSVVQGTQYF
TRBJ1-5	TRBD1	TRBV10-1	TGCGCCAGCAGTGAGTCGACCCTGGACAGGGAAGTTGGTCAGCCCCAGCATTTT	CASSESTLDREVGQPQHF
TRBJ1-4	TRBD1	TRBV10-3	TGTGCCATCAGTGGGACAGGGGGCCATGAAAAACTGTTTTTT	CAISGTGGHEKLFF
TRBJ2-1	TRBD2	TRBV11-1	TGTGCCAGCAGCGTCAATAGCGGGGGCCTCTCCTACAATGAGCAGTTCTTC	CASSVNSGGLSYNEQFF
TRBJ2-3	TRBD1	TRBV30	TGTGCCTGGAGTGCCGGGACAGGGAGCACAGATACGCAGTATTTT	CAWSAGTGSTDTQYF
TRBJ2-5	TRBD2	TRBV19	TGTGCCAGTAGTATGACGGGGGGGAACCAAGAGACCCAGTACTTC	CASSMTGGNQETQYF
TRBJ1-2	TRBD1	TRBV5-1	TGCGCCAGCAGCGCCAAGACAGGGGATGGCTACACCTTC	CASSAKTGDGYTF
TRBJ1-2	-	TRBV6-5	TGTGCCAGCTTTGGCAGGTCCCACTATGGCTACACCTTC	CASFGRSHYGYTF
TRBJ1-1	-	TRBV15	TGTGCCACCAGCAGAGGGGTAGGCGGGGTTGAAGCTTTCTTT	CATSRGVGGVEAFF
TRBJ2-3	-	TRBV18	TGTGCCAGCTCACGTAGGACTAACTCAGATACGCAGTATTTT	CASSRRTNSDTQYF
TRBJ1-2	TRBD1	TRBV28	TGTGCCAGCAGTCACCCGACAGGGGTAGGAGGCTACACCTTC	CASSHPTGVGGYTF
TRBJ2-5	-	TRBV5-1	TGCGCCAGCAGCTTGGTGCAGGAAGAGACCCAGTACTTC	CASSLVQEETQYF
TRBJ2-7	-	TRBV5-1	TGCGCCAGCAGCTTATTTTCAGGGTCCTACGAGCAGTACTTC	CASSLFSGSYEQYF
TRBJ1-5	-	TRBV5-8	TGTGCCAGCAGCTTTGGGGGGGCCCAGCATTTT	CASSFGGAQHF
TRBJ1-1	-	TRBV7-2	TGTGCCAGCAGCTTTCAGGGCTCAAACACTGAAGCTTTCTTT	CASSFQGSNTEAFF
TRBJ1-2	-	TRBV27	TGTGCCAGCAGACCCACAGGGAGCTATGGCTACACCTTC	CASRPTGSYGYTF
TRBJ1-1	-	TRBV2	TGTGCCAGCAGTGAGCGGGTACCTGAAGCTTTCTTT	CASSERVPEAFF
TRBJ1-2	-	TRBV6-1	TGTGCCAGCAGTGAAGCGCGGGGCAGGCCGGCGGGCTACACCTTC	CASSEARGRPAGYTF
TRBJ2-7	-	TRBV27	TGTGCCAGCAGTTTACGCGACATTGAGAGCGAGCAGTACTTC	CASSLRDIESEQYF
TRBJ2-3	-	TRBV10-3	TGTGCCACTCAAATTGCGGTCGGGAGAGATACGCAGTATTTT	CATQIAVGRDTQYF
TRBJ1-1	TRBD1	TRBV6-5	TGTGCCAGTACCTCGGTCGACAGGGGATGGACTGAAGCTTTCTTT	CASTSVDRGWTEAFF
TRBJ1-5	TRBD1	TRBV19	TGTGCCAGTCGTTCGGGACAGGGTCGCCGGCCCCAGCATTTT	CASRSGQGRRPQHF
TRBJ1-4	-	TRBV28	TGTGCCAGCAGCTCCAACCCCTCGGTGGCGGATGAAAAACTGTTTTTT	CASSSNPSVADEKLFF
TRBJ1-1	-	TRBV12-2	TGTGCAAGTCGCTTAGGACAGGACAAGAACGCTGAAGCTTTCTTT	CASRLGQDKNAEAFF